Presented here are 18 T cell receptor beta chains from one specimen sequenced in a study of OX40 agonist ivuxolimab in advanced cancers. Preparation of the library involved the immunoSEQ multiplex PCR assay. TCRdb retrieved this table from immuneACCESS and kept in-frame rearrangements only. Not all clones are present; in checked studies, unresolved V genes account for under half, and no reason is known for the remainder. The sample table records around 60,000 clones; 75% to 90% of these occur just once. The biggest ten clones account for around 11% of the sample. The sequenced sample was CD4+ or CD8+ T cells sorted from blood, obtained in a trial of the OX40 agonist ivuxolimab. These receptors were collected from an adult with an advanced solid tumor such as melanoma, head and neck, liver or kidney cancer.

The rearrangement links TRBV5-1 to TRBJ2-1; 7 bases line up with TRBD2. The germline V gene encodes CDR1 SGHRS and CDR2 YFSETQ. This CDR3 contains 16 residues. The trim removed 0 bases at V and 5 bases at J, leaving 8 bases unmatched. CDR3 amino acids: CASSLVGGRGDNEQFF. The CDR3 nucleotides are TGCGCCAGCAGCTTGGTTGGCGGGAGAGGGGACAATGAGCAGTTCTTC. Supplemented by reference TRBV5-1 and TRBJ2-1, the full variable domain reads KAGVTQTPRYLIKTRGQQVTLSCSPISGHRSVSWYQQTPGQGLQFLFEYFSETQRNKGNFPGRFSGRQFSNSRSEMNVSTLELGDSALYLCASSLVGGRGDNEQFFGPGTRLTVL.

V gene TRBV6-1 combines with J gene TRBJ2-7, with 9 bases that match TRBD2. This CDR3 has 16 amino acids. Looked up from germline, CDR1 is MNHNS and CDR2 is SASEGT. V lost 4 bases and J lost 3; bases outside the gene matches: 10. CDR3 amino acids: CASSAGARGGVYEQYF. CDR3 nucleotides: TGTGCCAGCAGTGCCGGGGCGCGGGGGGGAGTCTACGAGCAGTACTTC.

This rearrangement joins TRBV27 to TRBJ2-7; no definite D call. This CDR3 has 13 amino acids. The V end was cut by 1 base, the J end by 3 bases, with 7 bases between. CDR1 and CDR2 (germline): MNHEY, SMNVEV (reference sequence). CDR3 nucleotide sequence: TGTGCCAGCAGTTTATTGGCCAGCTACGAGCAGTACTTC. Residues: CASSLLASYEQYF.

The V and J genes are TRBV10-3 and TRBJ2-1; 14 bases are shared with TRBD2. J gave up 7 bases and V 6 bases, and 5 bases lay outside the gene matches. Germline V lookup: CDR1 ENHRY, CDR2 SYGVKD. This CDR3 contains 15 residues. The CDR3, as DNA: TGTGCCATCAGACCGGGACTAGCGGGAGTAAATGAGCAGTTCTTC. Amino acids: CAIRPGLAGVNEQFF.

The chain combines TRBV5-1 with TRBJ2-2; D call uncertain. The germline CDR1 and CDR2 sequences are SGHRS and YFSETQ. The V end was cut by 4 bases, the J end by 5 bases, with 15 bases between. This CDR3 has 15 amino acids. The CDR3 DNA reads TGCGCCAGCAGCCTAAGGGAAGATGGGACCGGGGAGCTGTTTTTT. Amino acids: CASSLREDGTGELFF. The full variable domain, with the rest looked up from reference TRBV5-1 and TRBJ2-2, is KAGVTQTPRYLIKTRGQQVTLSCSPISGHRSVSWYQQTPGQGLQFLFEYFSETQRNKGNFPGRFSGRQFSNSRSEMNVSTLELGDSALYLCASSLREDGTGELFFGEGSRLTVL.

The rearrangement links TRBV6-5 to TRBJ2-7; TRBD1 aligns across 8 bases. J was trimmed by 6 bases and V by 6 bases; bases with no gene match: 13. The CDR3 extends over 15 amino acids. Germline CDR1 is MNHEY and CDR2 is SVGAGI. The CDR3, as DNA: TGTGCCAGCAGCCCGTACCTACAGGGGGACGGCGAGCAGTACTTC. It encodes CASSPYLQGDGEQYF.

The chain joins TRBV5-1 to TRBJ2-7; D unresolved. This CDR3 is 16 amino acids long. Looked up from germline, CDR1 is SGHRS and CDR2 is YFSETQ. Trimming stripped 1 base from V and 2 bases from J, with 16 bases between. CDR3: CASSLSVTELTYEQYF. For the CDR3, the DNA is TGCGCCAGCAGCTTGTCGGTGACCGAATTAACCTACGAGCAGTACTTC.

About this clone itself: The same CDR3 can be traced to other DNA sequences in this sample. The V gene is TRBV29-1, the J gene TRBJ2-3; D is unclear. Germline CDR1 and CDR2: SQVTM and ANQGSEA. Trimming removed 3 bases from V and 4 bases from J, with 14 bases in between. CDR3 length equals 14 residues. The CDR3 is CSVDSRKLADTQYF. CDR3 bases: TGCAGCGTTGATTCGAGAAAACTGGCAGATACGCAGTATTTT.

Of note for this clone: Other DNA sequences in the same sample also yield this CDR3. The V gene is TRBV4-1, the J gene TRBJ2-3; D remains unclear. This CDR3 has 12 amino acids. Deletions cut 0 bases from V and 6 bases from J, with 4 bases between. Germline lookup yields CDR1 MGHRA and CDR2 YSYEKL. The CDR3 sequence is CASSQDTDTQYF. The CDR3 bases are TGCGCCAGCAGCCAAGATACTGATACGCAGTATTTT.

The CDR3 sequence: CASSPLSQGNEKLFF. The CDR3, as DNA: TGCGCCAGCAGTCCCTTGTCTCAGGGCAATGAAAAACTGTTTTTT. This chain uses TRBV5-1 with TRBJ1-4, with D possibly matching TRBD1 (5 bases). The CDR3 length is 15 residues. Trimming took 5 bases from V and 5 from J, leaving 16 bases between them. CDR1 SGHRS and CDR2 YFSETQ come from the germline V gene.

This chain connects TRBV7-9 to TRBJ2-1; D possibly corresponds to TRBD2 (6 bases). The CDR3 loop spans 14 amino acids. Germline V gives CDR1 SEHNR, CDR2 FQNEAQ (reference sequence). V dropped 6 bases and J dropped 2 bases, with 11 bases sitting between them. CDR3 sequence (DNA): TGTGCCAGCAGGGACGGGGGAACCTACAATGAGCAGTTCTTC. As protein: CASRDGGTYNEQFF.

V gene TRBV27 combines with J gene TRBJ2-7; D remains unclear. There are 15 residues in the CDR3. Germline V CDR1 and CDR2: MNHEY, SMNVEV (reference sequence). V was trimmed by 6 bases and J by 3 bases, leaving 18 bases between them. This CDR3 is CASSLYQAAGYEQYF. DNA for the CDR3: TGTGCCAGCAGCCTGTACCAGGCGGCCGGCTACGAGCAGTACTTC.

The V call is TRBV27, the J call TRBJ1-2, with 9 nucleotides matching TRBD1. The CDR3 sequence is 15 residues long. CDR1 is MNHEY, CDR2 SMNVEV, per germline (reference sequence). The J segment lost 8 bases and the V segment lost 0 bases, leaving 7 bases of the junction unmatched. The DNA of the CDR3 is TGTGCCAGCAGTTTATCGTGGGGACAGGGTTTGGGCTACACCTTC. Translation gives CASSLSWGQGLGYTF.

About this clone: In the same sample, other DNA sequences code for this CDR3. The rearrangement uses TRBV19 and TRBJ2-7, with unresolved D. CDR1 LNHDA and CDR2 SQIVND come from the germline V gene (reference sequence). The V gene lost 3 bases and the J gene lost 2 bases, with 5 bases spanning the gap. There are 12 residues in the CDR3. This CDR3 reads CASSIGPYEQYF. Here the CDR3 DNA reads TGTGCCAGTAGTATCGGTCCCTACGAGCAGTACTTC.

The chain combines TRBV30 with TRBJ2-7; possibly TRBD2 for D (7 bases). This CDR3 has 14 amino acids. The V end lost 3 bases, the J end lost 2 bases, and 14 bases lay between the germline ends. Germline CDR1 GTSNPN, CDR2 SVGIG (reference sequence). The CDR3 region is CAWSPGGSTYEQYF. The DNA of the CDR3 is TGTGCCTGGAGCCCGGGGGGCTCGACCTACGAGCAGTACTTC.

The chain is built from TRBV30 and TRBJ2-3; D remains ambiguous. V was clipped by 5 bases and J by 1 base, with 16 bases between them. The CDR3 is 15 amino acids. The germline CDR1 and CDR2 sequences are GTSNPN and SVGIG (reference sequence). The CDR3 coding sequence is TGTGCCTGGGGATGGGTTGGGGTTGGCACAGATACGCAGTATTTT. It is translated as CAWGWVGVGTDTQYF.

The chain links TRBV7-9 to TRBJ2-7; D perhaps matches TRBD1 (5 bases). From germline, CDR1 is SEHNR and CDR2 FQNEAQ (reference sequence). The length of the CDR3 is 12 residues. Trimming stripped 7 bases from V and 7 bases from J, with 14 bases between. The CDR3 loop is CASTPLQGEQYF. CDR3 sequence (DNA): TGTGCCAGCACCCCCCTCCAGGGAGAGCAGTACTTC.

V gene TRBV7-9 combines with J gene TRBJ1-1; D is ambiguous. In germline, CDR1 is SEHNR, CDR2 FQNEAQ (reference sequence). V lost 3 bases, J lost 4 bases, and 6 bases lay in between. CDR3 length equals 12 residues. CDR3 bases: TGTGCCAGCAGCTTGATTCCCACTGAAGCTTTCTTT. Residues: CASSLIPTEAFF. Combining the CDR3 with reference TRBV7-9 and TRBJ1-1 gives the whole variable domain DTGVSQNPRHKITKRGQNVTFRCDPISEHNRLYWYRQTLGQGPEFLTYFQNEAQLEKSRLLSDRFSAERPKGSFSTLEIQRTEQGDSAMYLCASSLIPTEAFFGQGTRLTVV.